This T cell receptor (beta chain) was obtained from a study of T cell responses to AZD1222 COVID-19 vaccine. The wider study: Analyses pooled second doses at about 4 or about 12 weeks.

Repertoires were generated with immunoSEQ multiplex PCR, while TCRdb's copy carries only in-frame clones and drops some. The sample has around 130,000 clones; approximately 94% are singletons. The study's findings and limits: Close to half of all spike-specific TCRs reportedly target regions of the variants that are unmutated. Females outnumbered males among donors, who were mostly white British; clonal diversity was possibly underestimated.

The CDR3 has 14 amino acids. V was shortened by 6 bases and J by 1 base, with 10 bases between the two germline ends. Germline loops: CDR1 MRHNA, CDR2 SNTAGT. Comments on this clone: No antigen is known for it.

This clonotype was obtained from an adult in good health. The J gene is TRBJ1-3, the V gene TRBV6-4; tentatively, D is TRBD1 (6 bases). Specimen: peripheral blood, collected on day 0 of AZD1222 vaccination. As DNA, the CDR3 is TGTGCCAGCAGCGGGGGCCAGTCTGGAAACACCATATATTTT. Translated: CASSGGQSGNTIYF.